The clone carrying this T cell receptor beta chain occurred many times. A read error may account for a junction end that differs from germline. This record belongs to a study of regulatory T cells in long-lasting Graves disease. Specified time point: newly diagnosed GD, antithyroid drugs for less than 3 months. Following extraction of RNA from PBMCs, that RNA was used to make the TCR library. American Thyroid Association guidelines served as the basis for diagnosing Graves' disease. The TCR beta library used iRepertoire HTBI primers with Arm-PCR amplification of CDR3. TCRdb independently ran MiXCR on the multiplex PCR reads; one entry per CDR3 protein. The sample lists about 400,000 distinct CDR3 sequences, 15% occurring once. From germline, CDR1 is MNHNS and CDR2 SASEGT. The CDR3 has 12 amino acids. The data also belong to a second study, concerning T cells in Graves' hyperthyroidism and ophthalmopathy. Per that paper: Newly diagnosed hyperthyroidism, duration under 2 months, in patients aged 18 to 65. Exclusion followed for patients with uncontrolled infection, other autoimmune disease, pregnancy or lactation. Within blood appeared most thyroid clonotypes that had expanded above 0.001.

The V call is TRBV6-1, the J call TRBJ1-1, with TRBD1 matching over 10 bases. The sample here was peripheral blood mononuclear cells (PBMCs), taken at new diagnosis, from a patient treated with antithyroid drugs. The clonotype originates from a woman in her thirties or forties with Graves disease. Here the CDR3 reads CASTWDRGHPIF. The CDR3 DNA reads TGTGCCAGCACCTGGGACAGGGGACACCCGATCTTT.